This T cell receptor (beta chain) was recorded in a study of T cells in Graves' hyperthyroidism and ophthalmopathy. Study as a whole: Peripheral blood was drawn at first diagnosis, prior to all treatment. Study outcomes and limitations: Stable hyperthyroidism was told apart from ophthalmopathy by a model built on 13 V-J features.

Uncontrolled infection, other autoimmune disease, pregnancy or lactation led to exclusion. Each diagnosis drew on symptoms, thyroxine, TRAb, thyroid ultrasound and orbital computed tomography findings. This clonotype has a count of ten or more. Its matching antigen is unknown. TCR beta CDR3 regions were amplified from RNA. HTBI primers were used for first-round RT-PCR of the TCR CDR3. TCRdb reanalysed the multiplex PCR reads using MiXCR and keeps one entry per CDR3 protein. The sample has roughly 570,000 distinct CDR3 sequences, approximately 15% seen once. Input material: blood. This clonotype was obtained from a woman younger than 45 with Graves' hyperthyroidism.

The CDR3 region is CASSYGQGFHGYTF. CDR3 DNA sequence: TGTGCCAGCAGCTACGGACAGGGGTTTCATGGCTACACCTTC. J is TRBJ1-2 and V is TRBV7-9; 9 positions match TRBD1. The J segment lost 6 bases and the V segment lost 4 bases, leaving 6 bases of the junction unmatched. Germline V lookup: CDR1 SEHNR, CDR2 FQNEAQ (reference sequence). The CDR3 totals 14 residues. Full variable domain (rest looked up from reference TRBV7-9 and TRBJ1-2): DTGVSQNPRHKITKRGQNVTFRCDPISEHNRLYWYRQTLGQGPEFLTYFQNEAQLEKSRLLSDRFSAERPKGSFSTLEIQRTEQGDSAMYLCASSYGQGFHGYTFGSGTRLTVV.